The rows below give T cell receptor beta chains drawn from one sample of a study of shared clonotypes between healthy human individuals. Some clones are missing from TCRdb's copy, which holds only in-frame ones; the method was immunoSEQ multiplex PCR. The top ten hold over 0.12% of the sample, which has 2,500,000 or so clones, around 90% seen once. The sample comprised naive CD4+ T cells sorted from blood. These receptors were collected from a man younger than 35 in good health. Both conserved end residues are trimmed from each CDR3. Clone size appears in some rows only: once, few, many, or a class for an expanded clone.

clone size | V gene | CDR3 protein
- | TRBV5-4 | ASSLGGLVSYEQY
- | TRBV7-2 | ASSSWGEGSYEQY
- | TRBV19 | ASRIGNTLNSPLH
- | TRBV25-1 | ASSPQQGRFH
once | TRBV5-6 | ASSLELAGGWTGELF
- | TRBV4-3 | ASSQEINQGKLAKNIQY
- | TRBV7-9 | ASSLRGGKGGDQPQH
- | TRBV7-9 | ASSFDGGSYEQY
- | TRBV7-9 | ASSLASSYEQY
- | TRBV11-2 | ASSPDGVRTDTQY
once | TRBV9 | ASSVGRVANTGELF
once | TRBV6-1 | ASSEAG
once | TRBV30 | AWTNSRKGTQY
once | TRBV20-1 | SARGEKLF
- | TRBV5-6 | ASRQTGSSGYT
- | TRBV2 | ASIYRNTEAF
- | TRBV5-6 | ASRGTGNTGELF
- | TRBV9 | ASSVDLGANVLT
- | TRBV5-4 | ASSLDLGGYT
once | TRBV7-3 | ASSLNGRGDSYEQY
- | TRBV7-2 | ASSRRTAMGAF
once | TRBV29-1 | SVHLAGSSGTQY
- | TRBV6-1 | ASSERLWVSNTGELF
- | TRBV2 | ASSPETQY
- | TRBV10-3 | AIRGAAGEGTQY
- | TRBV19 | ASSDFGQGPLH
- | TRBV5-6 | ASSSHTGTAGYEQY
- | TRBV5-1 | ASSRTGVAYEQY
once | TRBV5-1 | ASSSGLDGTEAF
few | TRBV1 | TSSPSH
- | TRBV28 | ASSSRWQGAAQPQH
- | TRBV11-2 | ASSGLGVQETQY
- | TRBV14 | ASSQVIIGDYEQY
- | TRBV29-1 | SVARQGWDEQY
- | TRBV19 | ASRDSVSTDTQY
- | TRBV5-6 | ASTITSGGMAEQY
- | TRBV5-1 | ASSLRGYEQY
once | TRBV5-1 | ASSPRDRGIDTQY
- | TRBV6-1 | ASSEPGGARNTIY
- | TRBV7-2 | ASSRGLALGGNTQY
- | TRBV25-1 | ASSEGGPIYGYT
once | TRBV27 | ASSFSGSRANTGELF
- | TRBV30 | AWSIGRKNTDTQY
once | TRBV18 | ASSPIDPLSGTRWQEQF
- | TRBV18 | ASSPSGPSYEQY
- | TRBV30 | ALGVVEGNTIY
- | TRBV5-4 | ASSPDSPSEAF
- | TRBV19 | ASSPSGILKTQY
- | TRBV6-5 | ASSRTSGENTQY
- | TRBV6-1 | ASSEGRGTGYT
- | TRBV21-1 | ASSEGTSGTDTQY
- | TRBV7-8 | ASSLVGQNLVGSNQPQH
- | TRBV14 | ASSHAIEQY
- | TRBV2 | ASSWTSDNSYEQY
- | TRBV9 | ASSVAGRGNYGYT
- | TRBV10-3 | AISESTTSTDTQY
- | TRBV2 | ASSPTSGRIREQY